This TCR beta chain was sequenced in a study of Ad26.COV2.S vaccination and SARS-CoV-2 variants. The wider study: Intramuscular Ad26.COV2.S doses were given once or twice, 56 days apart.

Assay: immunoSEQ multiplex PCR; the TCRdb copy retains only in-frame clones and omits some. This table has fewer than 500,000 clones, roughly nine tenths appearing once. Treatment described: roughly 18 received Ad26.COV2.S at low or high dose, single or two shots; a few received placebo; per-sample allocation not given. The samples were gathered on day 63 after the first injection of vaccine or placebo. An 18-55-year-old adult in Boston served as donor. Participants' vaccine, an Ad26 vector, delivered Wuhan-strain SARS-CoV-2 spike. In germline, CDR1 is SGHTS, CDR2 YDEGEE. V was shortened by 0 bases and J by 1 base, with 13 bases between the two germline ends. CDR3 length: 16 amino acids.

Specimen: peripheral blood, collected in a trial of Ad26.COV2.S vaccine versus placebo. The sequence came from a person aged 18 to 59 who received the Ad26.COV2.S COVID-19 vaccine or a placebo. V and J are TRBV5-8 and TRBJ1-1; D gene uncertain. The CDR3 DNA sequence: TGTGCCAGCAGCTTGGGGACCAGAATAAGGAACACTGAAGCTTTCTTT. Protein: CASSLGTRIRNTEAFF.